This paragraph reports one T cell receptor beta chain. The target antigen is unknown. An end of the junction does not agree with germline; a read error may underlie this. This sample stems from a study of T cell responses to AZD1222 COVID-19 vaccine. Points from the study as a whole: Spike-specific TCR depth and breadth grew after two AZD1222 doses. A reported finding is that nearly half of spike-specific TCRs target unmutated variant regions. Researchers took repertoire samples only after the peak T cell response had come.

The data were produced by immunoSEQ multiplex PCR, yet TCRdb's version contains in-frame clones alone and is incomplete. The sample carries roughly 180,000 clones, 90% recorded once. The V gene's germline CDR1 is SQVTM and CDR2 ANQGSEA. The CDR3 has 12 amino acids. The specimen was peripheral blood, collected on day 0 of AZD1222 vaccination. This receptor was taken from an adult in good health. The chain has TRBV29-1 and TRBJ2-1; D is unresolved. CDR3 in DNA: TGCAGTGTTGTGACTTCGTACAATGAGCAGTTCTTC. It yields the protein CSVVTSYNEQFF.